These 14 T cell receptor beta chains share one sample of origin, sequenced in a study of identical twins. TCRdb reanalysed the 5' RACE reads using MiXCR and keeps one entry per CDR3 protein. The profile shows about 100,000 distinct CDR3 sequences, about 6.1% of them singletons. The sample consisted of memory T cells sorted from blood. The receptors stem from a woman in her forties or fifties in good health.

This clonotype was seen only a few times. At one end the junction does not follow the germline gene, possibly because of a read error. The chain has TRBV30 and TRBJ1-1; 7 nucleotides agree with TRBD1. This CDR3 region has 13 residues. Germline assignment: CDR1 GTSNPN and CDR2 SVGIG (reference sequence). CDR3 amino acids: CAYRGRLTPGAFF. In DNA form, the CDR3 reads TGCGCCTACAGGGGACGTCTAACCCCGGGAGCTTTCTTT. The full variable domain, with the rest looked up from reference TRBV30 and TRBJ1-1, is SQTIHQWPATLVQPVGSPLSLECTVEGTSNPNLYWYRQAAGRGLQLLFYSVGIGQISSEVPQNLSASRPQDRQFILSSKKLLLSDSGFYLCAYRGRLTPGAFFGQGTRLTVV.

This clonotype was recorded at least ten times. The CDR3 DNA is TGTGCCAGCAGCTTAGCCCTAGCGGGGACATACACCGGGGAGCTGTTTTTT. Translation gives CASSLALAGTYTGELFF. The chain carries TRBV11-3 and TRBJ2-2, with 9 nucleotides matching TRBD2. CDR1 is SGHNT and CDR2 is YENEEA in the germline V gene. The J segment lost 3 bases and the V segment lost 1 base, leaving 6 bases of the junction unmatched. The length of the CDR3 is 17 residues.

This clonotype was picked up one time. The V gene is TRBV14, the J gene TRBJ1-1; a weak D match, TRBD1 (6 bases). Germline-derived CDR1 and CDR2 are SGHDN and FVKESK. This CDR3 has 15 residues. Deletions cut 1 base from V and 6 bases from J, with 15 bases between. The CDR3 DNA follows: TGTGCCAGCAGCCAAGTCGTAGGGGGACCCTCTGAAGCTTTCTTT. It translates to CASSQVVGGPSEAFF.

This clonotype was found many times. This chain links TRBV6-1 with TRBJ1-1; the D gene is possibly TRBD1 (6 bases). The CDR3 runs to 12 residues. Germline loops: CDR1 MNHNS, CDR2 SASEGT. Trimming left V 7 bases short and J 5 bases short, with 11 bases between. CDR3: CASKTGVTEAFF. The CDR3 region has the DNA TGTGCCAGCAAGACAGGAGTGACTGAAGCTTTCTTT.

This clonotype was seen a handful of times. V gene TRBV4-2 combines with J gene TRBJ1-2, with D maybe TRBD1 (5 bases). V was pared by 2 bases and J by 5 bases, with 21 bases between. The CDR3 has 17 residues. Germline assignment: CDR1 LGHNA and CDR2 YNFKEQ. The CDR3 loop reads CASSQLRGESTEYGYTF. The CDR3 DNA follows: TGTGCCAGCAGCCAACTCCGGGGGGAATCCACGGAGTATGGCTACACCTTC.

Many counts were recorded for this clonotype. This chain joins TRBV6-5 and TRBJ2-1, with a weak D call TRBD1 (6 bases). The germline V and J ends were trimmed by 4 bases and 0 bases, with 10 bases remaining between them. The CDR3 sequence is 15 residues long. CDR1 MNHEY and CDR2 SVGAGI come from the germline V gene. In DNA form, the CDR3 reads TGTGCCAGCAGTTGGGACACTAACTCCTACAATGAGCAGTTCTTC. Translated: CASSWDTNSYNEQFF.

This clonotype has ten or more counts. The chain combines TRBV11-2 with TRBJ2-7; D is perhaps TRBD2 (5 bases). In germline, CDR1 is SGHAT, CDR2 FQNNGV. The CDR3 has 14 residues. Trimming removed 2 bases at V and 2 bases at J, with 10 bases between. In nucleotides, the CDR3 is TGTGCCAGCAGCTTAACCCCGGGAACCTACGAGCAGTACGTC. Translation: CASSLTPGTYEQYV.

This clonotype was seen many times. The CDR3 DNA sequence: TGTGCCAGCAGCGAGCTGGGTGTGGGAGATGAAAAACTGTTTTTT. Translation: CASSELGVGDEKLFF. The V call is TRBV11-3, the J call TRBJ1-4; D call uncertain. V gave up 5 bases and J gave up 6 bases, with 16 bases separating them. This CDR3 has 15 amino acids. Germline V gives CDR1 SGHNT, CDR2 YENEEA.

The chain carries TRBV30 and TRBJ1-5; TRBD1 might be the D (5 bases). This CDR3 spans 14 amino acids. Germline CDR1 is GTSNPN and CDR2 is SVGIG (reference sequence). Trimming left V 1 base short and J 3 bases short, with 10 bases between. The CDR3 here is CAWSAGTINQPQHF. CDR3 bases: TGTGCCTGGAGTGCAGGGACGATCAATCAGCCCCAGCATTTT.

Ten or more counts support this clonotype. CDR3 amino acids: CASRGGAAGGRQPQHF. Here the CDR3 DNA reads TGTGCCAGCAGGGGGGGTGCGGCAGGGGGGCGCCAGCCCCAGCATTTT. The gene calls are TRBV2 and TRBJ1-5; 7 positions agree with TRBD1. Germline CDR1 SNHLY, CDR2 FYNNEI. V was pared by 6 bases and J by 7 bases, with 15 bases of the junction left unmatched. There are 16 residues in the CDR3.

The V gene is TRBV15, the J gene TRBJ2-7; TRBD1 agrees at 12 bases. Unmatched junction bases numbered 5, after V lost 3 bases and J lost 5 bases. This CDR3 region has 15 residues. Germline V CDR1 and CDR2: LNHNV, YYDKDF (reference sequence). The CDR3 nucleotides read TGTGCCACCAGCAGGGTAGGGACAGGGGGCCACGAGCAGTACTTC. It is translated as CATSRVGTGGHEQYF.

The chain recombines TRBV12-3 or TRBV12-4 with TRBJ1-1; D is ambiguous. The CDR3 runs to 12 residues. Trimming shortened V by 7 bases and J by 5 bases, and 11 bases separated the two germline ends. CDR3 loop: CASKVGSTEAFF. In DNA form, the CDR3 reads TGTGCCAGCAAGGTGGGGAGTACTGAAGCTTTCTTT.

The chain links TRBV6-6 to TRBJ1-5; D gene unclear. Between the trimmed V and J ends, which lost 2 bases and 8 bases, there was a span of 13 bases. This CDR3 comprises 14 residues. Germline V lookup: CDR1 MNHNY, CDR2 SVGAGI (reference sequence). CDR3 sequence (DNA): TGTGCCAGCAGTTACAGCCAGCCGTCTGAGCCCCAGCATTTT. Protein sequence: CASSYSQPSEPQHF.

This clonotype was counted ten times or more. DNA for the CDR3: TGTGCCATCGACGTCGGGGGCCCTTTAGCCAAAAACATTCAGTACTTC. Translation gives CAIDVGGPLAKNIQYF. V is TRBV6-5 and J is TRBJ2-4; D might be TRBD1 or TRBD2, each matching 6 bases. Trimming shortened V by 10 bases and J by 0 bases, and 19 bases separated the two germline ends. The CDR3 consists of 16 residues. Germline CDR1 and CDR2: MNHEY and SVGAGI.